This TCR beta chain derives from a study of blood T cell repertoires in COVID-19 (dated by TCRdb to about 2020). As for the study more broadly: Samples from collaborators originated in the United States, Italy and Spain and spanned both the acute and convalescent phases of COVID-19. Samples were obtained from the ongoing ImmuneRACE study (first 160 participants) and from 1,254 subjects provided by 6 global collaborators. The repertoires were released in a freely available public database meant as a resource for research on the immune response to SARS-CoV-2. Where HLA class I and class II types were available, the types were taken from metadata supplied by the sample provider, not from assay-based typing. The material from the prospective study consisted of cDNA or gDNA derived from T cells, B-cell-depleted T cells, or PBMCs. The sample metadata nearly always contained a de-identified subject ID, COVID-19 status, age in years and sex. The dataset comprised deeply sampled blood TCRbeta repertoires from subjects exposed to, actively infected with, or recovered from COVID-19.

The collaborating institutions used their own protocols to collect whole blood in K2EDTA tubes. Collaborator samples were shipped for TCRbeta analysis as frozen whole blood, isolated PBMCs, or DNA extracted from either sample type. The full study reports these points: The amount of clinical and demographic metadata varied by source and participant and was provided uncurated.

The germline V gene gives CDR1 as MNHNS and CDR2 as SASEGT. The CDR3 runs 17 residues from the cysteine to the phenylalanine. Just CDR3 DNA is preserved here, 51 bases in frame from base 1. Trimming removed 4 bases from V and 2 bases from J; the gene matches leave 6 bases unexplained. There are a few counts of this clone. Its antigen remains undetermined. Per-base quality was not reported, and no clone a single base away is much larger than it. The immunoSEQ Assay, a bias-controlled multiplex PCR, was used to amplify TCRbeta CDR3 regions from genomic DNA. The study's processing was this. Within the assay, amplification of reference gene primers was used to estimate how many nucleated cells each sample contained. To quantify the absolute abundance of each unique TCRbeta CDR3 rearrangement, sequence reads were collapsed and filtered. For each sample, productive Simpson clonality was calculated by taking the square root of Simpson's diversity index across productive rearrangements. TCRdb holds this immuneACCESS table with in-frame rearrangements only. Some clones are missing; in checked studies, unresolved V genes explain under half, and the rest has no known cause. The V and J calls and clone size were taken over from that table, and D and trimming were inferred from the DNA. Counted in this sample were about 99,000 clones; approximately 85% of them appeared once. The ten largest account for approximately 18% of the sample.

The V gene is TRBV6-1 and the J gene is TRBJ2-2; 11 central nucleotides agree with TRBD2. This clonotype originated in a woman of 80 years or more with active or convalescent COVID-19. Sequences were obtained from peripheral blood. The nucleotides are TGTGCCAGCAGTGTATTGGGACTAGCGGAAAACACCGGGGAGCTGTTTTTT. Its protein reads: CASSVLGLAENTGELFF.